These 32 T cell receptor beta chains were sequenced from one sample in a study of PD-1 blockade in classical Hodgkin lymphoma. Using immunoSEQ multiplex PCR, the repertoire was profiled, and TCRdb retains in-frame clones only, with some absent. The table includes tens of thousands of clones, over 65% detected once. Following autologous stem cell transplantation, relapse occurred in every patient, and exposure to brentuximab vedotin varied. Specimen: peripheral blood mononuclear cells (PBMCs), collected before the second cycle of nivolumab. The receptors originated from a human donor with classical Hodgkin lymphoma.

The J gene is TRBJ1-2, the V gene TRBV5-1; no clear D gene. The CDR3 runs 13 residues. The V and J ends lost 5 bases and 0 bases respectively, with 8 bases between them. Germline V gene lookup returns CDR1 SGHRS and CDR2 YFSETQ. The CDR3 bases are TGCGCCAGCAGTAGGACCGCTAACTATGGCTACACCTTC. Its translation: CASSRTANYGYTF.

This rearrangement joins TRBV6-4 to TRBJ2-2; D is ambiguous. V lost 3 bases and J 1 base, leaving 3 bases between the germline ends. The CDR3 contains 13 residues. CDR1 MRHNA and CDR2 SNTAGT come from the germline V gene. DNA of the CDR3: TGTGCCAGCAGTGAAAAGAACACCGGGGAGCTGTTTTTT. This encodes CASSEKNTGELFF.

V gene TRBV10-3 combines with J gene TRBJ1-6, with 9 positions matching TRBD1. The CDR3 is made up of 17 amino acids. In germline, CDR1 is ENHRY, CDR2 SYGVKD. The junction had 9 bases not matched to a gene; V was cut back by 6 bases and J by 3 bases. CDR3 protein: CAISDRGTTYYNSPLHF. CDR3 DNA sequence: TGTGCCATCAGCGACAGGGGGACAACTTACTATAATTCACCCCTCCACTTT.

The chain joins TRBV6-4 to TRBJ2-3; D may correspond to TRBD1 or TRBD2 (5 bases each). Germline CDR1 and CDR2: MRHNA and SNTAGT. This CDR3 region has 15 residues. Trimming took off 8 bases at V and 1 base at J, with 16 bases between the two ends. CDR3 in DNA: TGTGCCAGCGCCTCGGGACCGGATGGCACAGATACGCAGTATTTT. Translation gives CASASGPDGTDTQYF.

The rearrangement links TRBV6-5 to TRBJ2-5; TRBD2 is a possible D gene (6 bases). There are 15 residues in the CDR3. Per germline, CDR1 MNHEY and CDR2 SVGAGI. Trimming pared 0 bases from V and 0 bases from J, leaving 8 bases between. The CDR3: CASSYSGGYQETQYF. The CDR3 DNA reads TGTGCCAGCAGTTACTCGGGGGGTTACCAAGAGACCCAGTACTTC.

This clone has a single count. The chain joins TRBV18 to TRBJ1-2; TRBD1 is a possible D gene (6 bases). Trimming removed 4 bases at V and 0 bases at J, with 15 bases between. The CDR3 length is 16 residues. Germline loops: CDR1 KGHSH, CDR2 LQKENI. The CDR3 loop reads CASSRAGARSNYGYTF. The CDR3 DNA is TGTGCCAGCTCACGGGCAGGGGCCCGTTCTAACTATGGCTACACCTTC. The full variable domain, in which reference TRBV18 and TRBJ1-2 provide the parts outside the CDR3, is NAGVMQNPRHLVRRRGQEARLRCSPMKGHSHVYWYRQLPEEGLKFMVYLQKENIIDESGMPKERFSAEFPKEGPSILRIQQVVRGDSAAYFCASSRAGARSNYGYTFGSGTRLTVV.

The V and J genes are TRBV5-1 and TRBJ2-7; tentative D call: TRBD1 (6 bases). The CDR3 runs to 14 residues. Germline loops: CDR1 SGHRS, CDR2 YFSETQ. V lost 3 bases, J lost 0 bases, and 10 bases lay in between. The CDR3 nucleotides are TGCGCCAGCAGCTGGGACACGAGCTCCTACGAGCAGTACTTC. It yields the protein CASSWDTSSYEQYF. Together with reference TRBV5-1 and TRBJ2-7, the CDR3 gives the full variable domain: KAGVTQTPRYLIKTRGQQVTLSCSPISGHRSVSWYQQTPGQGLQFLFEYFSETQRNKGNFPGRFSGRQFSNSRSEMNVSTLELGDSALYLCASSWDTSSYEQYFGPGTRLTVT.

The genes are TRBV9 and TRBJ1-2; TRBD1 is a possible D gene (5 bases). With 4 bases removed from V and 8 bases from J, the gap between germline ends came to 24 bases. The CDR3 sequence is 16 residues long. Looked up from germline, CDR1 is SGDLS and CDR2 is YYNGEE. The CDR3 loop is CASSISPGLQPWGYTF. The CDR3 region has the DNA TGTGCCAGCAGCATATCTCCGGGACTACAGCCCTGGGGCTACACCTTC.

The chain couples TRBV27 to TRBJ2-3; no definite D call. The CDR3 totals 14 residues. Germline CDR1 reads MNHEY; CDR2 reads SMNVEV (reference sequence). V shed 3 bases and J shed 6 bases, with 13 bases lying between them. The CDR3 reads CASSFTPAGDTQYF. Written as DNA, the CDR3 is TGTGCCAGCAGTTTTACCCCTGCCGGGGATACGCAGTATTTT.

This rearrangement joins TRBV4-2 to TRBJ1-1, with a weak D call TRBD1 (6 bases). The V gene's germline CDR1 is LGHNA and CDR2 YNFKEQ. The CDR3 is 14 amino acids. V shed 1 base and J shed 1 base, with 7 bases lying between them. CDR3 nucleotide sequence: TGTGCCAGCAGCCAAGGGACAGAGAACACTGAAGCTTTCTTT. Its translation: CASSQGTENTEAFF.

The CDR3 is CASSPQGNTGELFF. The CDR3 nucleotides are TGTGCCAGCAGCCCACAAGGGAACACCGGGGAGCTGTTTTTT. The J gene is TRBJ2-2, the V gene TRBV2; D unclear. Germline loops: CDR1 SNHLY, CDR2 FYNNEI. The CDR3 has 14 amino acids. Trimming cost V 6 bases and J 1 base, with 9 bases left between them.

CDR3 sequence reads: CASSFRGFEQYV. As DNA, the CDR3 is TGTGCCAGCAGCTTCCGGGGGTTCGAGCAGTACGTC. The V call is TRBV5-4, the J call TRBJ2-7, with D perhaps TRBD2 (6 bases). V lost 2 bases and J lost 6, with 9 bases in between. Germline V CDR1 and CDR2: SGHNT, YYREEE (reference sequence). The CDR3 totals 12 residues.

The V call is TRBV30, the J call TRBJ1-4; D possibly corresponds to TRBD1 (6 bases). The CDR3 is made up of 12 amino acids. The germline CDR1 and CDR2 sequences are GTSNPN and SVGIG (reference sequence). The V end was cut by 3 bases, the J end by 16 bases, with 18 bases between. CDR3 region: CAWSPTGRFGFF. In nucleotides, the CDR3 is TGTGCCTGGAGCCCGACAGGCCGCTTTGGGTTTTTT.

V gene TRBV7-2 combines with J gene TRBJ2-6; 8 nucleotides agree with TRBD1. This CDR3 has 16 residues. V lost 5 bases to trimming and J lost 4 bases; unmatched junction nucleotides: 7. Germline assignment: CDR1 SGHTA and CDR2 FQGNSA. CDR3 loop: CASSRRQGTGANVLTF. The CDR3 DNA sequence: TGTGCCAGCAGCAGAAGACAGGGGACCGGGGCCAACGTCCTGACTTTC.

V gene TRBV27 combines with J gene TRBJ2-1, with TRBD2 as a possible D gene (5 bases). The V and J ends lost 3 bases and 10 bases respectively, with 25 bases between them. The V gene's germline CDR1 is MNHEY and CDR2 SMNVEV (reference sequence). The CDR3 spans 17 residues. The CDR3 nucleotides are TGTGCCAGCAGTTTCGTATGGCTAGCCTCCGCCGTCCGGGAGCAGTTCTTC. Residues: CASSFVWLASAVREQFF.

The sample holds one count of this clone. The chain uses TRBV21-1 and TRBJ1-1. TRBV21-1 is marked as a pseudogene. CDR3 length: 16 amino acids. The CDR3 is CASSKGSDIRNTEAFF. The CDR3 DNA is TGTGCCAGCAGCAAAGGAAGCGACATAAGGAACACTGAAGCTTTCTTT.

The chain combines TRBV6-1 with TRBJ2-6; the D is unclear. From germline, CDR1 is MNHNS and CDR2 SASEGT. V lost 2 bases to trimming and J lost 0 bases, with 5 bases between them. This CDR3 contains 15 residues. The CDR3 nucleotides are TGTGCCAGCAGTGAATTCATCTCTGGGGCCAACGTCCTGACTTTC. Translation gives CASSEFISGANVLTF.

This rearrangement joins TRBV4-2 to TRBJ2-4; D is unclear. The germline V gene encodes CDR1 LGHNA and CDR2 YNFKEQ. This CDR3 contains 13 residues. V lost 0 bases to trimming and J lost 6 bases, with 6 bases between them. CDR3 residues: CASSQDSGNIQYF. CDR3 DNA: TGTGCCAGCAGCCAAGACTCCGGAAACATTCAGTACTTC.

The chain uses TRBV4-2 and TRBJ1-4, with 10 nucleotides matching TRBD1. Germline CDR1 LGHNA, CDR2 YNFKEQ. This CDR3 has 15 residues. With 4 bases clipped from V and 8 bases from J, the junction kept 7 bases outside the gene matches. The CDR3 DNA sequence: TGTGCCAGCAGCCTTGGGGACAGGGGAATCGAAAAACTGTTTTTT. Amino acids: CASSLGDRGIEKLFF.

The chain couples TRBV28 to TRBJ2-1; maybe TRBD2 (5 bases). Trimming left V 2 bases short and J 8 bases short, with 7 bases between. This CDR3 contains 12 residues. Germline V CDR1 and CDR2: MDHEN, SYDVKM. The CDR3 DNA follows: TGTGCCAGCAGTTTAGCGGGTTATGAGCAGTTCTTC. This sequence encodes CASSLAGYEQFF.

The V and J genes are TRBV6-1 and TRBJ1-2; D remains ambiguous. The V and J ends lost 6 bases and 7 bases respectively, with 15 bases between them. Germline V gene lookup returns CDR1 MNHNS and CDR2 SASEGT. The length of the CDR3 is 13 residues. The CDR3 bases are TGTGCCAGCAGCCCAGAGGAGGGTAGTGGCTACACCTTC. Protein: CASSPEEGSGYTF.

J is TRBJ2-3 and V is TRBV4-2; D might be TRBD2 (6 bases). This CDR3 spans 17 amino acids. Germline V gene data show CDR1 as LGHNA and CDR2 as YNFKEQ. Deletions cut 0 bases from V and 2 bases from J, with 15 bases between. Here the CDR3 reads CASSQDQGSGVTDTQYF. For the CDR3, the DNA is TGTGCCAGCAGCCAAGATCAGGGTAGCGGTGTCACAGATACGCAGTATTTT.

This clone turned up a few times. CDR3: CASRQGEGTEAFF. The DNA of the CDR3 is TGTGCCAGCAGACAGGGGGAGGGGACTGAAGCTTTCTTT. The gene calls are TRBV6-5 and TRBJ1-1, with TRBD1 identical over 8 bases. Per the germline V gene, CDR1 is MNHEY and CDR2 is SVGAGI. The V segment lost 6 bases and the J segment 5 bases; nucleotides outside the gene matches: 5. There are 13 residues in the CDR3.

The CDR3 loop is CASSQDLGDRAEKLFF. CDR3 bases: TGCGCCAGCAGCCAAGATCTAGGGGACCGAGCTGAAAAACTGTTTTTT. The chain couples TRBV4-3 to TRBJ1-4; a possible D gene is TRBD1 (5 bases). Trimming shortened V by 0 bases and J by 7 bases, and 15 bases separated the two germline ends. The CDR3 has 16 amino acids. Germline lookup yields CDR1 LGHNA and CDR2 YSLEER.

Only one count was recorded for this clone. The chain combines TRBV5-1 with TRBJ1-2; 7 bases agree with TRBD1. V lost 3 bases and J lost 5; bases outside the gene matches: 4. This CDR3 is built from 13 residues. Germline assignment: CDR1 SGHRS and CDR2 YFSETQ. CDR3: CASSSPGQYGYTF. The CDR3 bases are TGCGCCAGCAGCTCCCCGGGACAGTATGGCTACACCTTC.

The V gene is TRBV7-9, the J gene TRBJ1-2, with 8 bases aligning to TRBD1. The ends lost 5 bases at V and 4 bases at J; junction bases unmatched: 9. Germline V lookup: CDR1 SEHNR, CDR2 FQNEAQ (reference sequence). The CDR3 contains 15 residues. The CDR3 region is CASSPGQGESYGYTF. Here the CDR3 DNA reads TGTGCCAGCAGCCCCGGACAGGGAGAGAGCTATGGCTACACCTTC. Looking up the rest from reference TRBV7-9 and TRBJ1-2 gives the full variable domain: DTGVSQNPRHKITKRGQNVTFRCDPISEHNRLYWYRQTLGQGPEFLTYFQNEAQLEKSRLLSDRFSAERPKGSFSTLEIQRTEQGDSAMYLCASSPGQGESYGYTFGSGTRLTVV.

This clone has just one count. The V gene is TRBV5-1, the J gene TRBJ2-3; TRBD1 matches 11 bases. The CDR3 is 15 amino acids. CDR1 SGHRS and CDR2 YFSETQ come from the germline V gene. The junction had 8 bases not matched to a gene; V was cut back by 5 bases and J by 6 bases. Here the CDR3 DNA reads TGCGCCAGCAGTTCCGGGACAGGGGGATCGGATACGCAGTATTTT. Residues: CASSSGTGGSDTQYF.

The chain uses TRBV4-3 and TRBJ2-5, with 10 bases fitting TRBD2. The length of the CDR3 is 17 residues. CDR1 and CDR2 (germline): LGHNA, YSLEER. V dropped 0 bases and J dropped 4; count of bases not matched to a gene: 8. The CDR3 DNA is TGCGCCAGCAGCCAAGATCGTACACTAGCGGGAAGAGAGACCCAGTACTTC. Amino acid sequence: CASSQDRTLAGRETQYF.

This rearrangement joins TRBV7-2 to TRBJ1-2, with D possibly matching TRBD1 (6 bases). Germline CDR1 is SGHTA and CDR2 is FQGNSA. V dropped 5 bases and J dropped 1 base, with 11 bases sitting between them. The CDR3 extends over 14 amino acids. CDR3 bases: TGTGCCAGCAGCCTTTGGGGGCTTAACTATGGCTACACCTTC. Encoded protein: CASSLWGLNYGYTF.

The rearrangement joins TRBV10-3 to TRBJ2-1, with 11 nucleotides matching TRBD2. The length of the CDR3 is 20 residues. The germline V gene encodes CDR1 ENHRY and CDR2 SYGVKD. With V trimmed by 5 bases and J by 3 bases, 18 bases remained unmatched. The CDR3: CAISRFGTSGLTIHYNEQFF. The CDR3 nucleotides are TGTGCCATCAGTCGATTTGGGACTAGCGGACTCACCATTCACTACAATGAGCAGTTCTTC.

The chain is built from TRBV11-1 and TRBJ2-5, with TRBD2 as a possible D gene (6 bases). The CDR3 covers 15 residues. Germline V gene lookup returns CDR1 SGHAT and CDR2 FQDESV (reference sequence). V lost 6 bases to trimming and J lost 1 base, with 15 bases between them. In nucleotides, the CDR3 is TGTGCCAGCAGTGGGAGCGGGCGACTCCAAGAGACCCAGTACTTC. Its protein product is CASSGSGRLQETQYF.

This sequence joins TRBV7-2 and TRBJ2-3; 13 nucleotides match TRBD2. Germline V gene sequence: CDR1 SGHTA, CDR2 FQGNSA. The CDR3 runs to 15 residues. J was trimmed by 5 bases and V by 6 bases; bases with no gene match: 5. CDR3 nucleotide sequence: TGTGCCAGCAGTACACTAGCGGGGGGGATAGATACGCAGTATTTT. Residues: CASSTLAGGIDTQYF.